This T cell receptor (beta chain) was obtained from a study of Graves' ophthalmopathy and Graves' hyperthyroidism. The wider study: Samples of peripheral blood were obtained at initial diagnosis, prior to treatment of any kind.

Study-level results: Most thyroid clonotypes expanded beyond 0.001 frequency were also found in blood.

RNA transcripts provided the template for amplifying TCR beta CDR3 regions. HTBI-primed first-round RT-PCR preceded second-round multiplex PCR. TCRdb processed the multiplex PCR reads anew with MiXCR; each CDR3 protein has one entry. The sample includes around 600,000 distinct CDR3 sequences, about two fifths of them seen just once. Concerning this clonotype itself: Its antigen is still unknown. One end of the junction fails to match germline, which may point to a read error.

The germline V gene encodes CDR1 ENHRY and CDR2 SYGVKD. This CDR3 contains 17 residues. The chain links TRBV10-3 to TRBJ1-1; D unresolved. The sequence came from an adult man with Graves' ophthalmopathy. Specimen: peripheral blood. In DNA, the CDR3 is TGTGCCAGCAGTTACGAGCCGGACTGGGGTGTGGGCACTGAAGCTTTCTTT. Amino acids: CASSYEPDWGVGTEAFF.